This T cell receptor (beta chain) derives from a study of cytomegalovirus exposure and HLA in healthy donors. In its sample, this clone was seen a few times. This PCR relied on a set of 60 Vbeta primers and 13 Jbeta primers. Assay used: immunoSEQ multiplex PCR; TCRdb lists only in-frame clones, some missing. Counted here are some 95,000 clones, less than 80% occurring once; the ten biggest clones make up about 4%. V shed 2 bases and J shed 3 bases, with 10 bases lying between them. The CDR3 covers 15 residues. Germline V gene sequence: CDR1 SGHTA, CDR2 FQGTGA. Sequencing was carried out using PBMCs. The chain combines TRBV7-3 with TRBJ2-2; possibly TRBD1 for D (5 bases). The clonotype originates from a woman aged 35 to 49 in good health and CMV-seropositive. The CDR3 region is CASSLSGMDTGELFF. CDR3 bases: TGTGCCAGCAGCTTATCAGGGATGGACACCGGGGAGCTGTTTTTT.